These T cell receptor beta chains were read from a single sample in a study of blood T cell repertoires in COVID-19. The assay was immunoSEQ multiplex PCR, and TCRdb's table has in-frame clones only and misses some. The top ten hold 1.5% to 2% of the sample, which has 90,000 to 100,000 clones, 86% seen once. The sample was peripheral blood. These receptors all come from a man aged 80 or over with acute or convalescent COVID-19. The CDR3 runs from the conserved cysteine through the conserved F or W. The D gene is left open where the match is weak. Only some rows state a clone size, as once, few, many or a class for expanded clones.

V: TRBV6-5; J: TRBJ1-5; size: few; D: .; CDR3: CASSSTRSNQPQHF; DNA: TGTGCCAGCAGTTCAACACGAAGCAATCAGCCCCAGCATTTT
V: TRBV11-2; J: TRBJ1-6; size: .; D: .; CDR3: CASSLVRSSYNSPLHF; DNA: TGTGCCAGCAGCTTAGTGCGGAGCTCCTATAATTCACCCCTCCACTTT
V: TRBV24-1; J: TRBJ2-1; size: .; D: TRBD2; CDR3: CATSPTSGRFGEQFF; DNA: TGTGCCACCAGTCCGACTAGCGGGAGGTTTGGTGAGCAGTTCTTC
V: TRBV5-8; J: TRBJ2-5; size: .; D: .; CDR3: CASSFPGQETQYF; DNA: TGTGCCAGCAGCTTTCCCGGCCAAGAGACCCAGTACTTC
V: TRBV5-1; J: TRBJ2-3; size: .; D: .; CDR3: CASSLGTGVTDTQYF; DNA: TGCGCCAGCAGCTTGGGAACCGGGGTCACAGATACGCAGTATTTT
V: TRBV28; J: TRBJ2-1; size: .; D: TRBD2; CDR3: CASSRGGVENEQFF; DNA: TGTGCCAGCAGCCGGGGGGGAGTGGAGAATGAGCAGTTCTTC
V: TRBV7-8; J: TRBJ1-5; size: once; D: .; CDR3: CASSPLYSNQPQHF; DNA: TGTGCCAGCAGCCCCCTCTATAGCAATCAGCCCCAGCATTTT
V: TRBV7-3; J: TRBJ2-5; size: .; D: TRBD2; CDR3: CASSPYSTSGKETQYF; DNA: TGTGCCAGCAGCCCGTACTCGACTAGCGGAAAAGAGACCCAGTACTTC
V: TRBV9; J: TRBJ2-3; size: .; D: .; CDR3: CASSVGKRDDTDTQYF; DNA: TGTGCCAGCAGCGTAGGGAAGCGAGATGACACAGATACGCAGTATTTT
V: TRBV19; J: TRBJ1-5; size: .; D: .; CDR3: CASTKGRNVAYSNQPQHF; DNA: TGTGCCAGTACCAAGGGGAGGAATGTAGCCTATAGCAATCAGCCCCAGCATTTT
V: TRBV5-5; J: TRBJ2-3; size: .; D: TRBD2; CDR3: CASSSYRDYSTDTQYF; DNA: TGTGCCAGCAGCTCCTACCGGGACTATAGCACAGATACGCAGTATTTT
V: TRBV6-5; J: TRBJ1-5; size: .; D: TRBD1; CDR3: CASSPDRGGNQPQHF; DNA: TGTGCCAGCAGTCCCGACAGGGGAGGCAATCAGCCCCAGCATTTT
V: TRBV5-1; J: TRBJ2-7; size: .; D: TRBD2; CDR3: CASSLGTSGRSHEQYF; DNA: TGCGCCAGCAGCTTGGGGACTAGCGGGAGATCCCACGAGCAGTACTTC
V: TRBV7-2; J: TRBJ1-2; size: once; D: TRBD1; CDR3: CASSFIRDRTSYTF; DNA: TGTGCCAGCAGCTTTATTCGGGACAGGACCAGCTACACCTTC
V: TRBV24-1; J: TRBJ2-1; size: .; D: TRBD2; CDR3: CATSDPSGSPSNNEQFF; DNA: TGTGCCACCAGTGACCCAAGCGGGAGCCCTTCTAACAATGAGCAGTTCTTC
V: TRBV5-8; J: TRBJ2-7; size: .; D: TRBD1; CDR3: CASSVGQGLNEQYF; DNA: TGTGCCAGCAGCGTAGGACAGGGGCTCAACGAGCAGTACTTC
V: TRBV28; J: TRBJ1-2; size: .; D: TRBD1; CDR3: CASSPGTGNFGYTF; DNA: TGTGCCAGCAGCCCCGGGACAGGGAATTTTGGCTACACCTTC
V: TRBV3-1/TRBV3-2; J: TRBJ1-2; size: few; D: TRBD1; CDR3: CASSQGLGTDYGYTF; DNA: TGTGCCAGCAGCCAAGGTTTAGGGACAGACTATGGCTACACCTTC
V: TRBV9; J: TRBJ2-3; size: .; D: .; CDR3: CASSPGVGDHTTDTQYF; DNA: TGTGCCAGCAGCCCAGGGGTAGGAGACCACACCACAGATACGCAGTATTTT
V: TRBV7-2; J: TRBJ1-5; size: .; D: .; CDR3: CASSLIGGKNNQPQHF; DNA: TGTGCCAGCAGCTTAATTGGCGGGAAAAACAATCAGCCCCAGCATTTT
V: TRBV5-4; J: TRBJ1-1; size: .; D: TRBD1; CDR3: CASSEGQGNTEAFF; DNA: TGTGCCAGCAGCGAGGGACAGGGAAACACTGAAGCTTTCTTT
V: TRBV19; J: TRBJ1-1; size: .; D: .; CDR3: CASSMDSPNTEAFF; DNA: TGTGCCAGTAGTATGGACTCACCGAACACTGAAGCTTTCTTT
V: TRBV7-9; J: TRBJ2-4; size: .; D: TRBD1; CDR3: CASSSGTGGVGAKNIQYF; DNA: TGTGCCAGCAGCTCCGGGACAGGGGGCGTAGGGGCCAAAAACATTCAGTACTTC
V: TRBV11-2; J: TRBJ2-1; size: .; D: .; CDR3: CASSPGTPYNEQFF; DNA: TGTGCCAGTAGCCCGGGGACACCATACAATGAGCAGTTCTTC
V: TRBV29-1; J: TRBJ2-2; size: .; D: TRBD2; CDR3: CSVGTSGNTGELFF; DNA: TGCAGCGTTGGGACTAGCGGAAACACCGGGGAGCTGTTTTTT
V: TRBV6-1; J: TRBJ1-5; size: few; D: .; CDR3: CASSEQSNQPQHF; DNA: TGTGCCAGCAGTGAACAGAGCAATCAGCCCCAGCATTTT
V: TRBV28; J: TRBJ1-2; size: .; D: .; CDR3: CASRFTGTYGYTF; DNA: TGTGCCAGCAGATTTACAGGGACCTATGGCTACACCTTC
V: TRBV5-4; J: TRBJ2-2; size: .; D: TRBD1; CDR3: CASSAYRGSTGELFF; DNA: TGTGCCAGCAGCGCATACAGGGGGAGCACCGGGGAGCTGTTTTTT
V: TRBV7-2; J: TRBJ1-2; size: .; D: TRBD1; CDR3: CASSSDRVGGYTF; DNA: TGTGCCAGCAGTTCGGACAGGGTGGGAGGCTACACCTTC
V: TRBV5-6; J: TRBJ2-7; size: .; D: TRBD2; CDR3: CASSSARVAGDSAEQYF; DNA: TGTGCCAGCAGCTCAGCGAGGGTAGCGGGAGATTCTGCCGAGCAGTACTTC
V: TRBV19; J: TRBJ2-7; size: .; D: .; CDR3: CASSRQGRYEQYF; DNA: TGTGCCAGTAGTAGGCAGGGGCGCTACGAGCAGTACTTC
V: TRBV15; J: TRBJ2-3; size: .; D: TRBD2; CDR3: CATSRVASGGTDTQYF; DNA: TGTGCCACCAGCAGAGTGGCTAGCGGGGGCACAGATACGCAGTATTTT
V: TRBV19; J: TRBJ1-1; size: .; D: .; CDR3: CASSTRRSTEAFF; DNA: TGTGCCAGTAGTACCCGGAGGAGCACTGAAGCTTTCTTT
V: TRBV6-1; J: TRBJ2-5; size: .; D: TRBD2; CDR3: CASSELAGEVETQYF; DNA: TGTGCCAGCAGTGAACTAGCGGGAGAAGTAGAGACCCAGTACTTC
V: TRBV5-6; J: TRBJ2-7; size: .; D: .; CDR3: CASSSGAGHYEQYF; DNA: TGTGCCAGCAGCTCTGGGGCCGGTCACTACGAGCAGTACTTC
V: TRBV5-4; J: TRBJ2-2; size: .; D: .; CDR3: CASSLPGPNTGELFF; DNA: TGTGCCAGCAGCTTGCCAGGGCCTAACACCGGGGAGCTGTTTTTT
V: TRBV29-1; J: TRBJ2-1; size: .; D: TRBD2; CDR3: CSVEGGLHNEQFF; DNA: TGCAGCGTCGAGGGAGGGTTACACAATGAGCAGTTCTTC
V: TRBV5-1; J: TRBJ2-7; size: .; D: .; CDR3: CASSLGPGLFEQYF; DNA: TGCGCCAGCAGCTTGGGGCCCGGACTATTCGAGCAGTACTTC
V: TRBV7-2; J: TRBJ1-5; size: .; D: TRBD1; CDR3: CASGLTGTGQPQHF; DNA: TGTGCCAGCGGCCTGACAGGGACGGGTCAGCCCCAGCATTTT
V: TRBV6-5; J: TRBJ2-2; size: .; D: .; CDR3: CASTPGRVTGELFF; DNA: TGTGCCAGCACCCCCGGCAGGGTGACCGGGGAGCTGTTTTTT
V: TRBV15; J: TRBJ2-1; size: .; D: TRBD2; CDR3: CATSRGLAGDNEQFF; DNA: TGTGCCACCAGCAGGGGACTAGCGGGTGACAATGAGCAGTTCTTC
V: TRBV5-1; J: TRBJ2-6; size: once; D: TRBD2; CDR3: CASSLAGGSSGANVLTF; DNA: TGCGCCAGCAGCTTAGCGGGAGGGAGCTCTGGGGCCAACGTCCTGACTTTC
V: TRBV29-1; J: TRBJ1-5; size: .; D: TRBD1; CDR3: CSVGQGTDQPQHF; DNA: TGCAGCGTTGGACAGGGTACCGATCAGCCCCAGCATTTT
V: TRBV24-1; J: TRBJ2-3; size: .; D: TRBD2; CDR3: CATSGGLAGLTDTQYF; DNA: TGTGCCACCAGTGGGGGACTAGCGGGACTAACAGATACGCAGTATTTT
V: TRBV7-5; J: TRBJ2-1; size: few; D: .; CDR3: CAPGLAGYNEQFF; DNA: TGTGCCCCCGGACTAGCGGGGTACAATGAGCAGTTCTTC
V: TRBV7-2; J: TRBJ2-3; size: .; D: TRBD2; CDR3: CASSFMTSGRGDTQYF; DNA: TGTGCCAGCAGCTTCATGACTAGCGGGAGAGGGGATACGCAGTATTTT
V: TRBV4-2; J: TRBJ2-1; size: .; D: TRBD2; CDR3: CASSQDLASGSWGHEQFF; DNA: TGTGCCAGCAGCCAAGATCTGGCTAGCGGGAGCTGGGGCCATGAGCAGTTCTTC
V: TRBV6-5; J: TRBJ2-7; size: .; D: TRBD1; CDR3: CASSYSTTGGAYEQYF; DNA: TGTGCCAGCAGTTACTCGACAACAGGGGGCGCTTACGAGCAGTACTTC
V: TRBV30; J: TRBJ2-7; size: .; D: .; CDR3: CAWGQGLAYEQYF; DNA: TGTGCCTGGGGGCAGGGGTTGGCCTACGAGCAGTACTTC
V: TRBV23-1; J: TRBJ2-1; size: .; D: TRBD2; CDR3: CASTMGLVPRGAYNEQFF; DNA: TGCGCCAGCACCATGGGACTAGTACCACGGGGCGCCTACAATGAGCAGTTCTTC
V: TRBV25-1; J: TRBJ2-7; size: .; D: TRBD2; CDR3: CASSEFSGSPEQYF; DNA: TGTGCCAGCAGTGAATTTAGCGGGAGTCCCGAGCAGTACTTC
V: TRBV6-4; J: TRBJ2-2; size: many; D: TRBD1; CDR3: CASSARQGDTGELFF; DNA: TGTGCCAGCAGTGCCCGACAGGGAGACACCGGGGAGCTGTTTTTT
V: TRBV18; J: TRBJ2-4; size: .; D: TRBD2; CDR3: CASSPSQGGNIQYF; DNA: TGTGCCAGCTCACCCTCCCAGGGAGGGAACATTCAGTACTTC
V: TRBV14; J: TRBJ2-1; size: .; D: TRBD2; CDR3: CASSQLGSGSGLDEQFF; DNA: TGTGCCAGCAGTCAGTTGGGGAGCGGGAGTGGCTTGGATGAGCAGTTCTTC
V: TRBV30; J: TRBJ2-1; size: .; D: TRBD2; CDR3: CAAEREGLNEQFF; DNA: TGTGCCGCTGAGCGGGAGGGCCTTAATGAGCAGTTCTTC